This T cell receptor (beta chain) derives from a study of CXCR3-negative and CXCR3-positive naive CD8 T cells. In regard to this clonotype: As yet, its antigen is unknown.

Regarding the study as a whole: Comparison of naive cells showed more hydrophobic TRB CDR3s in CXCR3-positive than in CXCR3-negative naive cells.

TRB cDNA libraries were made by UMI-labeled 5' RACE. TCRdb reprocessed the 5' RACE reads; each CDR3 protein has one entry and no DNA is given. The sample table includes some 140,000 distinct CDR3 sequences. This CDR3 spans 15 amino acids. CDR1 and CDR2 from the germline V gene are SEHNR and FQNEAQ (reference sequence). This chain joins TRBV7-9 and TRBJ2-3; the TCRdb call, TRBD1, lacks DNA for checking. The receptor was derived from a human donor in good health. Some clones in this sample may be carry-over from other donors' samples. Source material: naive CXCR3+ CD8+ T cells from blood. Regarding subset: CD45RO-CCR7+CD27+CD95- naive CD8+ T cells expressing CXCR3 (TNR3+). This chain's CDR3 is CASSLAPPSTDTQYF.